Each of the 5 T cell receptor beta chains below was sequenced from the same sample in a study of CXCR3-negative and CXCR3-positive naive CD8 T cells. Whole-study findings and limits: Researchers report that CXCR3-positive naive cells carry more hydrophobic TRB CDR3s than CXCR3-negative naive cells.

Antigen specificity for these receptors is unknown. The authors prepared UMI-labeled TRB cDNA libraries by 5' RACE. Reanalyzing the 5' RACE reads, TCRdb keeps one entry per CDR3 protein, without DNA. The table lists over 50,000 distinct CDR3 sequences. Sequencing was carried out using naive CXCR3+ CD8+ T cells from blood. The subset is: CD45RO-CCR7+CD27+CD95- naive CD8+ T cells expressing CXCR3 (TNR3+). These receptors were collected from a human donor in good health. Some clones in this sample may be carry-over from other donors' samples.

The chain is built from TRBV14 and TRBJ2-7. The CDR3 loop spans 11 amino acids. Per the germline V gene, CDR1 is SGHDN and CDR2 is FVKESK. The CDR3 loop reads CASSQTYEQYF.

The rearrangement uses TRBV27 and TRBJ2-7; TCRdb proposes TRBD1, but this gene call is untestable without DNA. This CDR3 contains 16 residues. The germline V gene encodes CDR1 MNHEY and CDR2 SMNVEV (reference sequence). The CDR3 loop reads CASSLVGTGGPLEQYF.

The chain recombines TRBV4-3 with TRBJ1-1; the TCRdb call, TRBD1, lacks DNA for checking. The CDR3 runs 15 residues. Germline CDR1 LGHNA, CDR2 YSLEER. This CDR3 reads CASSQGREGGTEAFF.

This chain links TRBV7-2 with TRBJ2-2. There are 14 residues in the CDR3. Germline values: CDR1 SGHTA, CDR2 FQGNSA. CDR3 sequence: CASSSSILTGELFF.

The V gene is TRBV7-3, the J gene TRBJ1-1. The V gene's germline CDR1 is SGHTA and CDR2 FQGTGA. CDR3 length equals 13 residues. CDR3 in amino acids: CASSSSGWTEAFF.